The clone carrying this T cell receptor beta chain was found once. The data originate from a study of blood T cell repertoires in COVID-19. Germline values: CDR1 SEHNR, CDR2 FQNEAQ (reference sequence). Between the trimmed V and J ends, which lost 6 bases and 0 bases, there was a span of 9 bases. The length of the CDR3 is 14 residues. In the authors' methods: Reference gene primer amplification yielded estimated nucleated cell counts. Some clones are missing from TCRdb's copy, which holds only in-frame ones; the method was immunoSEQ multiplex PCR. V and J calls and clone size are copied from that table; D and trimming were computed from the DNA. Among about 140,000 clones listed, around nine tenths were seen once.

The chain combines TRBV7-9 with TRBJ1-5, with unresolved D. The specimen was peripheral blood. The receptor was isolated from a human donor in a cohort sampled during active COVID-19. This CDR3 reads CASSLGYSNQPQHF. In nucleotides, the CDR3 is TGTGCCAGCAGTCTGGGCTATAGCAATCAGCCCCAGCATTTT.